This TCR beta chain is drawn from a study of graft-versus-host responses after intestinal transplantation. On the study more broadly: Tacrolimus and steroids were given for about 3 years to all recipients after anti-thymocyte globulin induction. Study results and limitations: Individuals who had graft-donor T cell macrochimerism had allografts that showed high graft-versus-host to host-versus-graft clonal ratios.

TCRdb's table, derived via immunoSEQ multiplex PCR, lists solely in-frame clones and lacks some. The sample comprises about 54,000 clones, 91% of which are singletons, and roughly 6% rests with the top ten. For this clone: The target antigen is unknown. Other DNA sequences from this sample encode an identical CDR3 as well.

Per the germline V gene, CDR1 is MNHNY and CDR2 is SVGAGI (reference sequence). The CDR3 covers 15 residues. V dropped 4 bases and J dropped 7; count of bases not matched to a gene: 7. The V gene is TRBV6-6, the J gene TRBJ1-2, with TRBD1 matching over 12 bases. The sequences come from PBMCs, collected more than 650 days after intestinal transplant. The sequence derives from a human patient who received an intestinal transplant, so some T cells may come from the graft donor. CDR3 sequence reads: CASSLRGQGALGYTF. The CDR3 bases are TGTGCCAGCAGTTTAAGGGGACAGGGGGCGCTTGGCTACACCTTC.